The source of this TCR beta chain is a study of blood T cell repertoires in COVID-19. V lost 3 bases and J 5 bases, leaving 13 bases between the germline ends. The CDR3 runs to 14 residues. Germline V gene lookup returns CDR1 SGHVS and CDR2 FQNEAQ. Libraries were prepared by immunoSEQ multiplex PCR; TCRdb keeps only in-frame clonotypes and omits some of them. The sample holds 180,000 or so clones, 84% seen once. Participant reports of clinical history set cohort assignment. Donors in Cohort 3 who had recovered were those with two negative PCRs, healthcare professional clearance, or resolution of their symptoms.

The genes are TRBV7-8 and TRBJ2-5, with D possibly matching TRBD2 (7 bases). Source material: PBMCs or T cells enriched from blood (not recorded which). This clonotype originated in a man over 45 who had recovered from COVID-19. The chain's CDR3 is CASSFSGGLETQYF. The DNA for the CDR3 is TGTGCCAGCAGCTTTTCGGGGGGCCTGGAGACCCAGTACTTC.